The next 31 T cell receptor beta chains were all read from a single sample in a study of CD8+CD57+ T cells in acquired aplastic anemia. Those patients picked for sequencing had displayed CD8+CD57+ cell expansion on flow cytometry. Genomic DNA was employed as the template in profiling TCR beta VDJ and CDR3. TCRdb fed the reads into MiXCR, producing one record per CDR3 protein. This table holds under 200,000 distinct CDR3 sequences, less than 50% found once. The sequencing input was sorted CD4+, CD8+, or CD8+CD57+ T cells (not recorded which) from PBMCs. Source of these receptors: a human donor with aplastic anemia.

In this sample, this clonotype turned up a few times. This chain joins TRBV11-3 and TRBJ2-6; D tentatively reads TRBD1 or TRBD2 (7 bases each). Germline V gene data show CDR1 as SGHNT and CDR2 as YENEEA. Trimming pared 5 bases from V and 0 bases from J, leaving 14 bases between. CDR3 length: 17 residues. CDR3 region: CASSQGGGSSGANVLTF. DNA of the CDR3: TGTGCCAGCAGCCAGGGGGGGGGGAGCTCTGGGGCCAACGTCCTGACTTTC.

J is TRBJ1-1 and V is TRBV19; D uncertain. The CDR3 extends over 13 amino acids. Trimming stripped 3 bases from V and 1 base from J, with 6 bases between. Looked up from germline, CDR1 is LNHDA and CDR2 is SQIVND (reference sequence). The DNA of the CDR3 is TGTGCCAGTAGTATTAACAAGAACACTGAAGCTTTCTTT. Protein sequence: CASSINKNTEAFF.

This clonotype has at least ten counts. The V and J genes are TRBV2 and TRBJ2-1, with 7 bases matching TRBD2. With 7 bases clipped from V and 0 bases from J, the junction kept 15 bases outside the gene matches. CDR1 SNHLY and CDR2 FYNNEI come from the germline V gene. The CDR3 length is 18 residues. The CDR3 region has the DNA TGTGCCAGCATGCCGGGAAGGGCTAGCGGTTACTCCTACAATGAGCAGTTCTTC. It translates to CASMPGRASGYSYNEQFF.

The rearrangement joins TRBV6-1 to TRBJ2-3; D is unresolved. V lost 7 bases and J lost 4, with 15 bases in between. In germline, CDR1 is MNHNS, CDR2 SASEGT. The CDR3 spans 14 residues. The CDR3 bases are TGTGCCAGCACACTGACCCGAAGCGCAGATACGCAGTATTTT. Encoded protein: CASTLTRSADTQYF.

This clonotype was counted at least ten times. The chain is built from TRBV5-1 and TRBJ1-2; maybe TRBD1 (5 bases). V lost 4 bases and J lost 4, with 14 bases in between. Germline assignment: CDR1 SGHRS and CDR2 YFSETQ. The CDR3 extends over 14 amino acids. CDR3 bases: TGCGCCAGCAGCCTCCCACAGGAGGCCTATGGCTACACCTTC. Its protein is CASSLPQEAYGYTF.

This sequence joins TRBV11-1 and TRBJ1-1, with D maybe TRBD1 (5 bases). This CDR3 contains 17 residues. Trimming removed 5 bases at V and 1 base at J, with 20 bases between. Germline loops: CDR1 SGHAT, CDR2 FQDESV (reference sequence). The CDR3: CASSPSRAGRRNTEAFF. For the CDR3, the DNA is TGTGCCAGCAGCCCAAGTCGGGCAGGGAGGCGGAACACTGAAGCTTTCTTT. The full variable domain, its missing parts supplied by reference TRBV11-1 and TRBJ1-1, is EAEVAQSPRYKITEKSQAVAFWCDPISGHATLYWYRQILGQGPELLVQFQDESVVDDSQLPKDRFSAERLKGVDSTLKIQPAELGDSAMYLCASSPSRAGRRNTEAFFGQGTRLTVV.

The chain uses TRBV13 and TRBJ1-2, with D tentatively TRBD1 (5 bases). The CDR3 is 13 amino acids. Germline CDR1 reads PRHDT; CDR2 reads FYEKMQ (reference sequence). V was cut by 5 bases and J by 4 bases, with 11 bases left in between. The CDR3, as DNA: TGTGCCAGCAGCCTCGACAGCCCCTATGGCTACACCTTC. Translated, it gives CASSLDSPYGYTF.

Points on this clonotype: A much bigger clone sits one base away, suggesting this may be a read error. No conserved phenylalanine or tryptophan is present at the end of the CDR3, so a read error is the likely explanation. The chain uses TRBV27 and TRBJ1-2; no definite D call. The germline V and J ends were trimmed by 3 bases and 6 bases, with 8 bases remaining between them. This CDR3 region has 12 residues. Germline V gene sequence: CDR1 MNHEY, CDR2 SMNVEV (reference sequence). CDR3 DNA sequence: TGTGCCAGCAGTTTGCGAGGTGATGGCTACACCCTC. Translated, it gives CASSLRGDGYTL.

The chain uses TRBV20-1 and TRBJ2-7; 9 bases agree with TRBD1. V shed 5 bases and J 5 bases; nucleotides not matched to a gene: 7. The germline V gene encodes CDR1 DFQATT and CDR2 SNEGSKA (reference sequence). This CDR3 spans 13 amino acids. As DNA, the CDR3 is TGCAGTGCTCCCTCGGACAGGGGCCACGAGCAGTACTTC. It specifies CSAPSDRGHEQYF.

This clonotype was seen ten or more times. V gene TRBV6-2 or TRBV6-3 combines with J gene TRBJ2-5; 11 bases align to TRBD2. Losses at the gene ends were 5 bases for V and 5 bases for J; bases not matched to a gene: 10. This CDR3 is built from 16 residues. Germline V gives CDR1 MNHEY, CDR2 SVGEGT. The CDR3 nucleotides read TGTGCCAGCAGTCACCCCCGACTAGCGGGGAAGGAGACCCAGTACTTC. Its translation: CASSHPRLAGKETQYF.

Many counts were recorded for this clonotype. The V call is TRBV7-9, the J call TRBJ2-7; D uncertain. Germline V gene sequence: CDR1 SEHNR, CDR2 FQNEAQ (reference sequence). Trimming removed 1 base from V and 1 base from J, with 2 bases in between. This CDR3 comprises 12 residues. For the CDR3, the DNA is TGTGCCAGCAGCTTAGGGTCCTACGAGCAGTACTTC. Translation: CASSLGSYEQYF.

This clonotype was counted ten times or more. The genes are TRBV7-2 and TRBJ1-2; D unclear. Germline CDR1 SGHTA, CDR2 FQGNSA. V gave up 5 bases and J gave up 1 base, with 8 bases separating them. This CDR3 has 13 residues. The CDR3: CASSPAGNYGYTF. In DNA, the CDR3 is TGTGCCAGCAGCCCGGCCGGTAACTATGGCTACACCTTC.

The chain links TRBV10-2 to TRBJ2-2; D remains unclear. CDR1 and CDR2 (germline): WSHSY, SAAADI. Trimming pared 6 bases from V and 0 bases from J, leaving 8 bases between. This CDR3 has 14 amino acids. CDR3 in amino acids: CASRVVANTGELFF. The CDR3, as DNA: TGCGCCAGCAGGGTGGTCGCGAACACCGGGGAGCTGTTTTTT.

This clonotype occurred a few times. This rearrangement joins TRBV24-1 to TRBJ2-1; D is unclear. The CDR3 totals 14 residues. Trimming took 0 bases from V and 6 from J, leaving 8 bases between them. Germline assignment: CDR1 KGHDR and CDR2 SFDVKD. The CDR3: CATSDLQASNEQFF. The CDR3 nucleotides are TGTGCCACCAGTGATTTGCAAGCGAGCAATGAGCAGTTCTTC.

About this clonotype itself: Given a much more abundant clone one base away, this may be a read error. The chain recombines TRBV5-4 with TRBJ1-6; D is unresolved. The CDR3 sequence is 14 residues long. Germline values: CDR1 SGHNT, CDR2 YYREEE (reference sequence). Trimming left V 7 bases short and J 12 bases short, with 20 bases between. CDR3 in DNA: TGTGCCAGCTGTTCCAGGCAAACCGCATTACCCCTCCACTTT. It encodes CASCSRQTALPLHF.

This clonotype has at least ten counts. The gene calls are TRBV15 and TRBJ1-4; D gene uncertain. CDR3 length equals 14 residues. From germline, CDR1 is LNHNV and CDR2 YYDKDF (reference sequence). Deletions cut 5 bases from V and 8 bases from J, with 15 bases between. CDR3 sequence reads: CATSLNLFSEKLFF. For the CDR3, the DNA is TGTGCCACCAGCTTGAACTTATTCAGCGAAAAACTGTTTTTT.

This sequence joins TRBV11-2 and TRBJ2-3; the D is unclear. The V gene lost 4 bases and the J gene lost 8 bases, with 22 bases spanning the gap. This CDR3 region has 16 residues. Germline V gene sequence: CDR1 SGHAT, CDR2 FQNNGV. CDR3 nucleotide sequence: TGTGCCAGCAGCTCCCGCCTAGTGGGCCCACTGGTTACGCAGTATTTT. It translates to CASSSRLVGPLVTQYF.

The J gene is TRBJ2-7, the V gene TRBV15; tentatively, D is TRBD1 (6 bases). The CDR3 sequence is 14 residues long. Germline CDR1 is LNHNV and CDR2 is YYDKDF (reference sequence). The V end lost 5 bases, the J end lost 1 base, and 12 bases lay between the germline ends. CDR3 DNA: TGTGCCACCAGCCCCAGAGGACAGTCCTACGAGCAGTACTTC. This gives the protein CATSPRGQSYEQYF.

Points on this clonotype: A much larger clonotype is one base distant, so this may be a read error. V is TRBV4-1 and J is TRBJ2-2; 9 nucleotides line up with TRBD1. The germline gives CDR1 MGHRA, CDR2 YSYEKL. The trim removed 2 bases at V and 6 bases at J, leaving 4 bases unmatched. The CDR3 has 15 amino acids. The CDR3 DNA sequence: TGCGCCAGCAGCCAACGGGACAGGGCCCCCGGGGAGCTGTTTTTT. Translated: CASSQRDRAPGELFF.

This clonotype was recorded many times. The CDR3 spells CATSAGLLYNEQFF. The CDR3 nucleotides are TGTGCCACCAGCGCGGGACTACTCTACAATGAGCAGTTCTTC. The J gene is TRBJ2-1, the V gene TRBV24-1, with TRBD2 identical over 7 bases. This CDR3 is 14 amino acids long. Germline-derived CDR1 and CDR2 are KGHDR and SFDVKD. V trimming: 7 bases; J trimming: 3 bases; junction bases outside the gene matches: 5.

The gene calls are TRBV10-3 and TRBJ2-1; D remains ambiguous. The CDR3 totals 13 residues. Germline CDR1 ENHRY, CDR2 SYGVKD. Trimming shortened V by 2 bases and J by 8 bases, and 10 bases separated the two germline ends. CDR3 loop: CAISEGTGYEQFF. The DNA for the CDR3 is TGTGCCATCAGTGAGGGAACGGGCTATGAGCAGTTCTTC.

This clonotype was detected only a few times. This chain joins TRBV12-3 or TRBV12-4 and TRBJ1-2; D gene uncertain. This CDR3 contains 14 residues. V was clipped by 3 bases and J by 11 bases, with 19 bases between them. The CDR3 is CASSLPGFQPRYTF. CDR3 in DNA: TGTGCCAGCAGTTTGCCCGGCTTTCAACCGAGGTACACCTTC.

V usage is TRBV10-3 and J usage is TRBJ2-3, with TRBD2 matching 9 bases. The CDR3 runs to 16 residues. Germline V gene data show CDR1 as ENHRY and CDR2 as SYGVKD. Losses at the gene ends were 8 bases for V and 3 bases for J; bases not matched to a gene: 12. The CDR3 reads CAIAERAGGRTDTQYF. In nucleotides, the CDR3 is TGTGCCATCGCAGAACGGGCGGGGGGGCGGACAGATACGCAGTATTTT.

V usage is TRBV4-1 and J usage is TRBJ1-2, with 7 bases aligning to TRBD1. V shed 3 bases and J 12 bases; nucleotides not matched to a gene: 16. Germline values: CDR1 MGHRA, CDR2 YSYEKL. The CDR3 has 15 amino acids. DNA of the CDR3: TGCGCCAGCAGCCAGTTACAGGGGCTCGTACGATTCAACACCTTC. This codes for CASSQLQGLVRFNTF.

Details on this clonotype: The junction differs from germline at one of its ends, possibly a read error. This rearrangement joins TRBV10-3 to TRBJ2-7; TRBD2 agrees at 9 bases. There are 13 residues in the CDR3. Germline loops: CDR1 ENHRY, CDR2 SYGVKD. The CDR3 reads CASSPSGGREQYF. Here the CDR3 DNA reads TGTGCCAGCAGTCCAAGCGGGGGGCGGGAGCAGTACTTC.

The gene calls are TRBV27 and TRBJ1-6; possibly TRBD1 for D (6 bases). Trimming pared 6 bases from V and 16 bases from J, leaving 16 bases between. Germline V lookup: CDR1 MNHEY, CDR2 SMNVEV (reference sequence). This CDR3 has 12 residues. As DNA, the CDR3 is TGTGCCAGCAGACCCGACAGGCCCCCTCTCCACTTT. Its translation is CASRPDRPPLHF.

The CDR3 loop reads CSARTRGGLSGEQFF. The DNA for the CDR3 is TGCAGTGCTAGAACGCGGGGGGGTCTCTCGGGTGAGCAGTTCTTC. The chain combines TRBV20-1 with TRBJ2-1; TRBD2 aligns across 9 bases. There are 15 residues in the CDR3. The germline CDR1 and CDR2 sequences are DFQATT and SNEGSKA (reference sequence). J gave up 9 bases and V 2 bases, and 11 bases lay outside the gene matches.

V and J are TRBV24-1 and TRBJ1-2; TRBD1 might be the D (5 bases). Per germline, CDR1 KGHDR and CDR2 SFDVKD. The CDR3 is 13 residues long. V was cut by 7 bases and J by 3 bases, with 11 bases left in between. CDR3 sequence reads: CATSAGPYYGYTF. The DNA for the CDR3 is TGTGCCACCAGCGCGGGGCCCTACTATGGCTACACCTTC.

This clonotype has at least ten counts. The chain is built from TRBV7-2 and TRBJ2-7; no clear D gene. There are 14 residues in the CDR3. V dropped 2 bases and J dropped 0 bases, with 8 bases sitting between them. From germline, CDR1 is SGHTA and CDR2 FQGNSA. DNA of the CDR3: TGTGCCAGCAGCTTACTTTTCGTCTCCTACGAGCAGTACTTC. It encodes CASSLLFVSYEQYF. The variable domain in full, with the rest retrieved from reference TRBV7-2 and TRBJ2-7, is GAGVSQSPSNKVTEKGKDVELRCDPISGHTALYWYRQSLGQGLEFLIYFQGNSAPDKSGLPSDRFSAERTGGSVSTLTIQRTQQEDSAVYLCASSLLFVSYEQYFGPGTRLTVT.

A word on this clonotype: This is likely a read error, given that the CDR3 carries no conserved phenylalanine or tryptophan at its end. The rearrangement joins TRBV4-3 to TRBJ2-5, with 12 nucleotides matching TRBD2. The CDR3 covers 16 residues. Germline loops: CDR1 LGHNA, CDR2 YSLEER. Trimming cost V 0 bases and J 2 bases; bases outside gene matches: 1. The CDR3 coding sequence is TGCGCCAGCAGCCAAGATCTAGCGGGGGGGCAAGAGACCCAGTACTCC. It yields the protein CASSQDLAGGQETQYS.

This clonotype occurred many times. The junction does not match germline at one end; this may be a read error. The chain has TRBV14 and TRBJ1-4; the match to TRBD1 covers 7 bases. This CDR3 spans 13 amino acids. From germline, CDR1 is SGHDN and CDR2 FVKESK. The CDR3 nucleotides are TGTGCCAGCAGCCAGGACAGACAGGGATCTCAGCTTTTT. Translating gives CASSQDRQGSQLF.